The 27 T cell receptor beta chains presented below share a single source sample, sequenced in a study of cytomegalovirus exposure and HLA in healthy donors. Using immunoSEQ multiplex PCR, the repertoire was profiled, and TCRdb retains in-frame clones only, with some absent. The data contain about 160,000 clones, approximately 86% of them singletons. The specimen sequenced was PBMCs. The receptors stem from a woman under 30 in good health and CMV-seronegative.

The CDR3 here is CASSYSNTYEQYF. CDR3 coding DNA: TGTGCCAGCAGTTACTCGAACACCTACGAGCAGTACTTC. This chain joins TRBV6-5 and TRBJ2-7, with D uncertain. This CDR3 has 13 amino acids. Trimming cost V 0 bases and J 2 bases, with 5 bases left between them. The germline gives CDR1 MNHEY, CDR2 SVGAGI.

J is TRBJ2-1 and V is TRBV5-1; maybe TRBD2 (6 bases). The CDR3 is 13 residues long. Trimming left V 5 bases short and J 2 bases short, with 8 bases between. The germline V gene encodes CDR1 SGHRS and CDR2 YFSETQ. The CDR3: CASRTSPYNEQFF. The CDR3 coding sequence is TGCGCCAGCAGGACTAGTCCCTACAATGAGCAGTTCTTC. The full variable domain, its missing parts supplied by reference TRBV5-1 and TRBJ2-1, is KAGVTQTPRYLIKTRGQQVTLSCSPISGHRSVSWYQQTPGQGLQFLFEYFSETQRNKGNFPGRFSGRQFSNSRSEMNVSTLELGDSALYLCASRTSPYNEQFFGPGTRLTVL.

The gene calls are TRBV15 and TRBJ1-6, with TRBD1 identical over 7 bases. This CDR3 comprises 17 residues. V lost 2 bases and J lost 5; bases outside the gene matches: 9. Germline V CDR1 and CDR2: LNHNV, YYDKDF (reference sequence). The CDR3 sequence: CATSRNGARGNNSPLHF. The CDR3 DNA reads TGTGCCACCAGCAGAAATGGGGCCAGGGGGAATAATTCACCCCTCCACTTT.

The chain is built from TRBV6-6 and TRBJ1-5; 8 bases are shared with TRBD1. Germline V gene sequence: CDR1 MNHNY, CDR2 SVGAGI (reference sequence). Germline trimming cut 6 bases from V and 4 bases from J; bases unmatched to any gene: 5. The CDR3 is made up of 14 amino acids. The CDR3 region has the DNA TGTGCCAGCAGATCGGGACAGGAGAATCAGCCCCAGCATTTT. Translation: CASRSGQENQPQHF.

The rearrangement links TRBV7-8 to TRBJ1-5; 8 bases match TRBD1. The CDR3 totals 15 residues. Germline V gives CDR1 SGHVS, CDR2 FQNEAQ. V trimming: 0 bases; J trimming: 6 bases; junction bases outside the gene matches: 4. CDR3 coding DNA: TGTGCCAGCAGCTTAGCCTCAGGGGGCACTCAGCCCCAGCATTTT. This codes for CASSLASGGTQPQHF.

The CDR3 region has the DNA TGCGCCAGCAGCCAGGGCCCCCAGCGGTTCATCTCCTACGAGCAGTACTTC. Its protein product is CASSQGPQRFISYEQYF. V gene TRBV4-1 combines with J gene TRBJ2-7, with a weak D call TRBD2 (5 bases). Trimming left V 3 bases short and J 0 bases short, with 18 bases between. Germline CDR1 MGHRA, CDR2 YSYEKL. The CDR3 is made up of 17 amino acids.

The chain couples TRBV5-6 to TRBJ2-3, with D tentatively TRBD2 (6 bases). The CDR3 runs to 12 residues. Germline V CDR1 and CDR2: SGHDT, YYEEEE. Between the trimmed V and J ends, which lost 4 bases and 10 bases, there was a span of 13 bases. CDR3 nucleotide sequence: TGTGCCAGCAGCCTCGGGGGTGAGGCGCAGTATTTT. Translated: CASSLGGEAQYF.

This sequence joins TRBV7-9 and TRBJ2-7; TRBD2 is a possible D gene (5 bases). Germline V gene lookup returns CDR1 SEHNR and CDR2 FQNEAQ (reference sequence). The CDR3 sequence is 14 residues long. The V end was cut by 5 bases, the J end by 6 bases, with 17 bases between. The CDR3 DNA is TGTGCCAGCAGCCCAGGCGGCCGGAGCGGCGAGCAGTACTTC. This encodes CASSPGGRSGEQYF.

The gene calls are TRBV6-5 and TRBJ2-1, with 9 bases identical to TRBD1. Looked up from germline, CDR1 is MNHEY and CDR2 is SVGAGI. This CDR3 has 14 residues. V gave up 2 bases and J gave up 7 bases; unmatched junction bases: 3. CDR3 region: CASSYGTGINEQFF. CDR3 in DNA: TGTGCCAGCAGTTACGGGACAGGGATTAATGAGCAGTTCTTC.

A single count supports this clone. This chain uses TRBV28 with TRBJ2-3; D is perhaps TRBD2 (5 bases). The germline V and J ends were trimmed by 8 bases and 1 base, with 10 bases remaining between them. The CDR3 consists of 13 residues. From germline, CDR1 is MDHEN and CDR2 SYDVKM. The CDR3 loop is CASLAGGTDTQYF. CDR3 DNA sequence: TGTGCCAGCCTGGCGGGCGGCACAGATACGCAGTATTTT.

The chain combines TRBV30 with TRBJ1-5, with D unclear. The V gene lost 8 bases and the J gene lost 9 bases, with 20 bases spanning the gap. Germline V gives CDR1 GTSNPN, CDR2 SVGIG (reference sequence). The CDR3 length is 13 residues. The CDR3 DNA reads TGTGCCGCGGCGGCAGCGAGGGTGGGGCCCCAGCATTTT. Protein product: CAAAAARVGPQHF.

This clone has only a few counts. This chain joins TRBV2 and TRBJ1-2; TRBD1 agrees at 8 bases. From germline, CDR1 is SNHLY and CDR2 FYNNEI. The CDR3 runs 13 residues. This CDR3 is CADRAPYDYGYTF. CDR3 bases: TGTGCGGACAGGGCCCCCTACGACTATGGCTACACCTTC.

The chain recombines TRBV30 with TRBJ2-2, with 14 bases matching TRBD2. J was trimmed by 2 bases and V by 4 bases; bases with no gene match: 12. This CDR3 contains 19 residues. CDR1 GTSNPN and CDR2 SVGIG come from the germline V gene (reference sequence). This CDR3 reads CAWTWGLAGAPYNTGELFF. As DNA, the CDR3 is TGTGCCTGGACCTGGGGACTAGCGGGAGCTCCATATAACACCGGGGAGCTGTTTTTT.

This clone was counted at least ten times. The CDR3 here is CASSSRGSDGGTEAFF. The CDR3 coding sequence is TGTGCCAGCAGCTCAAGAGGATCAGATGGGGGGACTGAAGCTTTCTTT. The chain joins TRBV11-3 to TRBJ1-1; tentative D call: TRBD1 (5 bases). The germline V gene encodes CDR1 SGHNT and CDR2 YENEEA. The V and J ends lost 4 bases and 5 bases respectively, with 20 bases between them. This CDR3 comprises 16 residues. Based on the CDR3 plus reference TRBV11-3 and TRBJ1-1, the full variable domain is EAGVVQSPRYKIIEKKQPVAFWCNPISGHNTLYWYLQNLGQGPELLIRYENEEAVDDSQLPKDRFSAERLKGVDSTLKIQPAELGDSAVYLCASSSRGSDGGTEAFFGQGTRLTVV.

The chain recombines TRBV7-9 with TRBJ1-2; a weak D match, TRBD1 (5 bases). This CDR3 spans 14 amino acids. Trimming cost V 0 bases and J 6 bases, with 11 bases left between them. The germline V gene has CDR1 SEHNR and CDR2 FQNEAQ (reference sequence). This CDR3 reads CASSLATDSDGYTF. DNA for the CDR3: TGTGCCAGCAGCTTAGCGACAGATTCCGATGGCTACACCTTC.

The DNA of the CDR3 is TGTGCCAGCAGCTATAAGGGGGGGTCTGGAAACACCATATATTTT. Its protein is CASSYKGGSGNTIYF. The chain joins TRBV5-4 to TRBJ1-3; D perhaps matches TRBD1 (6 bases). Trimming took 3 bases from V and 1 from J, leaving 11 bases between them. The CDR3 is made up of 15 amino acids. The germline V gene has CDR1 SGHNT and CDR2 YYREEE (reference sequence).

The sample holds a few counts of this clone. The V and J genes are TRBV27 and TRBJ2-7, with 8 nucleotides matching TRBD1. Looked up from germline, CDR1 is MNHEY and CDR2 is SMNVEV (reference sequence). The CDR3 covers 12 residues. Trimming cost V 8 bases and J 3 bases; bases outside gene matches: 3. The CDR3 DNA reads TGTGCCAGCGGGGGACAGGTCTACGAGCAGTACTTC. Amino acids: CASGGQVYEQYF.

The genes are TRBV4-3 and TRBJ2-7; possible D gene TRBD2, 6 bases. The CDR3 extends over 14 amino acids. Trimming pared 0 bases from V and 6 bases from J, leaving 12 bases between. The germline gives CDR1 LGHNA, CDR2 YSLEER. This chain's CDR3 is CASSQDRTKGEQYF. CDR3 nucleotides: TGCGCCAGCAGCCAAGACAGGACTAAGGGCGAGCAGTACTTC.

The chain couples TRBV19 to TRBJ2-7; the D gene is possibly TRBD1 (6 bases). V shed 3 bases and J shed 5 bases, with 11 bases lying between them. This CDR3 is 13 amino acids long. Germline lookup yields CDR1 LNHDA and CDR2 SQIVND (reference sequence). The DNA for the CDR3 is TGTGCCAGTAGTATTGGCGCAGGGGACGAGCAGTACTTC. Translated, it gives CASSIGAGDEQYF.

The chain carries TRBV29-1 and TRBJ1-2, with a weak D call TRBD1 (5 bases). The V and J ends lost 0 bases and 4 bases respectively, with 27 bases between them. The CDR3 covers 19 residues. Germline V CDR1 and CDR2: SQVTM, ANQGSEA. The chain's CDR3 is CSVEEGKRGSPLWGYGYTF. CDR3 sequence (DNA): TGCAGCGTTGAAGAAGGGAAAAGGGGAAGTCCCTTATGGGGCTATGGCTACACCTTC.

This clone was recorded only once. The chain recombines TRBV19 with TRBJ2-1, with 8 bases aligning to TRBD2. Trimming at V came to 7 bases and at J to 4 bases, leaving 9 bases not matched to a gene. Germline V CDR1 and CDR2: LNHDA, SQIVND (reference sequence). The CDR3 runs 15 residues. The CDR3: CASMSRLANYNEQFF. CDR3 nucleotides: TGTGCCAGTATGTCTAGACTAGCGAATTACAATGAGCAGTTCTTC.

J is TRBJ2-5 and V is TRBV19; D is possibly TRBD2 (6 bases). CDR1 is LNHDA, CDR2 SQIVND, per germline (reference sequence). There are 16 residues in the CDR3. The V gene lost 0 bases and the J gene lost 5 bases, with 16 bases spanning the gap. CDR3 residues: CASSIEKGSGRETQYF. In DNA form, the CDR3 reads TGTGCCAGTAGTATAGAGAAAGGGTCGGGGAGGGAGACCCAGTACTTC.

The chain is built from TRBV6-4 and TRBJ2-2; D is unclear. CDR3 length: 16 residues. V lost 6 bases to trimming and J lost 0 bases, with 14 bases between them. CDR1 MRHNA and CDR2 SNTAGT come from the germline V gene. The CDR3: CASSPAAWANTGELFF. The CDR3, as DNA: TGTGCCAGCAGCCCCGCGGCATGGGCGAACACCGGGGAGCTGTTTTTT.

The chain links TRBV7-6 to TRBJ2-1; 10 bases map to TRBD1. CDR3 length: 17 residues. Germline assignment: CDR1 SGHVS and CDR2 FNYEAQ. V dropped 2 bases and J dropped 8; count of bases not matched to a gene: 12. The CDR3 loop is CASSLRPGDRGAYEQFF. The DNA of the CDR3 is TGTGCCAGCAGCTTAAGGCCGGGGGACAGGGGTGCATATGAGCAGTTCTTC.

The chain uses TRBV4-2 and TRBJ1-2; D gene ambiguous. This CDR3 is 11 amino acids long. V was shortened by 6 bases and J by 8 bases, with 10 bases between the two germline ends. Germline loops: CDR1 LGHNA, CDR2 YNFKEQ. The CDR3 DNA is TGTGCCAGCAGGGGCACTGGGGGCTACACCTTC. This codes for CASRGTGGYTF.

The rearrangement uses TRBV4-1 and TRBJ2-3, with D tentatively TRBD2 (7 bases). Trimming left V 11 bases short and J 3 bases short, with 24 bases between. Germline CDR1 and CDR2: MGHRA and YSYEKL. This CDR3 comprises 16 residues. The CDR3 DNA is TGCGCCTCCATGGGAGGGAGGGGGAGGGGAACAGATACGCAGTATTTT. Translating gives CASMGGRGRGTDTQYF.

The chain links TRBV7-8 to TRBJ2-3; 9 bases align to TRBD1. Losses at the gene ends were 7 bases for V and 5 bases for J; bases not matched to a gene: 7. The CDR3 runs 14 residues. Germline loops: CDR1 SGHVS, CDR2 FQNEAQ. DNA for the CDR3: TGTGCCAGCAACAGGGACAGGGCTGGAGATACGCAGTATTTT. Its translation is CASNRDRAGDTQYF.